This TCR beta chain appears in the sequencing data of a study of cytomegalovirus exposure and HLA in healthy donors. Notes on the study in general: Researchers had no immune exposure information except CMV serostatus available. Clonal expansion was found to be greater in HLA-associated TCR beta chains than in equally common others in a later analysis.

The CDR3 has 16 amino acids. Germline-derived CDR1 and CDR2 are SGHTA and FQGNSA. PCR involved 60 Vbeta and 13 Jbeta primers. Only in-frame clones appear in the TCRdb table, and some are missing; sequencing was by immunoSEQ multiplex PCR. Seen here are 100,000 to 150,000 clones, about 80% observed once, and the top ten hold around 3%. As concerns this clone: The antigen is undetermined.

Sequencing used PBMCs. The source of this sequence is a woman aged 40-49 years in good health and CMV-seropositive. V gene TRBV7-2 combines with J gene TRBJ2-5, with TRBD2 identical over 9 bases. The tail of the sequence fits TRBJ2-7 better, so the J call may be wrong. The CDR3 DNA reads TGTGCCAGCATACGCGGGGGGGCTAACCCTACCTACGAGCAGTACTTC. Protein sequence: CASIRGGANPTYEQYF.